This T cell receptor (beta chain) was documented in a study of CD8+CD57+ T cells in acquired aplastic anemia. Across the study: Sorted cells (CD4+ and CD8+) yielded DNA amounts that averaged about 3.1 ug.

To note about this clonotype: Its antigen is unidentified. One base away lies a much larger clone, so this may be a sequencing read error.

Study conclusions and caveats: Overlapping CD8+ CDR3 repertoires of patients and controls contained some 27 shared sequences.

Profiling of TCR beta VDJ combinations and CDR3 sequences used genomic DNA as template. TCRdb re-derived calls from the reads in MiXCR, one entry per CDR3 protein. The repertoire includes about 150,000 distinct CDR3 sequences, around half of them detected once, and 30% to 40% sits in the top ten. Germline lookup yields CDR1 PRHDT and CDR2 FYEKMQ (reference sequence). This CDR3 has 15 amino acids. Previously, flow cytometry had revealed CD8+CD57+ cell expansion in the patients chosen for sequencing. The sample consisted of sorted CD4+, CD8+, or CD8+CD57+ T cells (not recorded which) from PBMCs. The TCR sequence derives from a human donor with aplastic anemia. The chain uses TRBV13 and TRBJ2-1; D might be TRBD1 or TRBD2, each matching 6 bases. The CDR3 loop reads CTSSFRGTGDNEQFF. CDR3 bases: TGTACCAGCAGCTTTAGGGGGACGGGGGACAATGAGCAGTTCTTC.